Listed below are T cell receptor beta chains from one sample, sequenced in a study of T cells in Graves' hyperthyroidism and ophthalmopathy. TCRdb analysed the multiplex PCR reads with MiXCR anew, one entry per CDR3 protein. The sample has around 400,000 distinct CDR3 sequences, 15% to 18% seen once. The sample comprised blood. Receptors were obtained from a woman between 18 and 29 years old with Graves' hyperthyroidism that later progressed to Graves' ophthalmopathy. CDR3s include the opening cysteine and the closing phenylalanine or tryptophan. Each record gives: clone size, J gene, D gene, V gene, CDR3 DNA, CDR3 protein. A D gene is named only where the DNA matches it firmly. Size is stated for part of the rows, as once, few or many counts, or as a class when the clone is expanded.

>many|TRBJ2-1|TRBD2|TRBV27
TGTGCCAGCAGTTCGGATAGCGGGATGGCGTACAATGAGCAGTTCTTC
CASSSDSGMAYNEQFF
>many|TRBJ1-1|TRBD1|TRBV3-1
TGTGCCAGCAGGCTACAGGGGGCCACTGAAGCTTTCTTT
CASRLQGATEAFF
>many|TRBJ1-1|TRBD1|TRBV10-3
TGTGCCATCACCCCCGGACAGGTGAACACTGAAGCTTTCTTT
CAITPGQVNTEAFF
>many|TRBJ1-1|TRBD1|TRBV29-1
TGCAGCGTTGCCCAGGGGGGCATGAACACTGAAGCTTTCTTT
CSVAQGGMNTEAFF
>.|TRBJ2-3|TRBD1|TRBV14
TGTGCCAGCAGCCTCGGGACAGCTTTTTGGACAGATACGCAGTATTTT
CASSLGTAFWTDTQYF
>.|TRBJ1-5|.|TRBV6-1
TGTGCCAGCATTCTGACCTATAGCAATCAGCCCCAGCATTTT
CASILTYSNQPQHF
>.|TRBJ2-3|TRBD2|TRBV7-2
TGTGCCAGCAGCTTAGAACTAGCGTTGACAGATACGCAGTATTTT
CASSLELALTDTQYF
>many|TRBJ2-1|TRBD2|TRBV6-1
TGTGCCAGCAGTTTAGCGGGAGGGCCGGTAAATGAGCAGTTCTTC
CASSLAGGPVNEQFF
>few|TRBJ2-1|.|TRBV6-1
TGTGCCAGCAGTTTACGGGGGTCCCACAATGAGCAGTTCTTC
CASSLRGSHNEQFF
>many|TRBJ2-2|TRBD1|TRBV7-8
TGTGCCAGCAGCCTAGGGGGCAGCGCGAACACCGGGGAGCTGTTTTTT
CASSLGGSANTGELFF
>many|TRBJ1-1|TRBD1|TRBV10-3
TGTGCCATCAGTTCACCCGGGACAGGGGGTCTCACTGAAGCTTTCTTT
CAISSPGTGGLTEAFF
>many|TRBJ1-2|.|TRBV6-5
TGTGCCAGCAGTTACGGGCCCCGCGTTCCCCAGGGCTACACCTTC
CASSYGPRVPQGYTF
>.|TRBJ2-7|.|TRBV30
TGTGCCTGGAGACGGGACCCAAGCGGCGAGCAGTACTTC
CAWRRDPSGEQYF
>many|TRBJ1-1|TRBD1|TRBV11-2
TGTGCCAGCAGCTCGACAGGGGACACTGAAGCTTTCTTT
CASSSTGDTEAFF
>few|TRBJ1-6|.|TRBV30
TGTGCCTGGCTTGAAGGGGGAATGGGGTACAATTCACCCCTCCACTTT
CAWLEGGMGYNSPLHF
>once|TRBJ2-7|.|TRBV27
TGTGCCAGCAGGGCGTTGAGCTCCTACGAGCAGTACTTC
CASRALSSYEQYF
>many|TRBJ1-6|TRBD1|TRBV2
TGTGCCAGCGGCGGACAGGGATATTCACCCCTCCACTTT
CASGGQGYSPLHF
>many|TRBJ2-3|.|TRBV20-1
TGCAGTGCCGAAGACTCAAGCACAGATACGCAGTATTTT
CSAEDSSTDTQYF
>many|TRBJ2-3|TRBD2|TRBV20-1
TGCAGTGCTGCTGGACTAGCGGGACCCACAGATACGCAGTATTTT
CSAAGLAGPTDTQYF
>many|TRBJ1-5|.|TRBV6-2/TRBV6-3
TGTGCCAGCAGTTACCCGAGGAAGGGTCAGCCCCAGCATTTT
CASSYPRKGQPQHF
>few|TRBJ2-2|TRBD2|TRBV20-1
TGCAGTGCCCGGAATAGCGGGAGGGGGACCGGGGAGCTGTTTTTT
CSARNSGRGTGELFF
>few|TRBJ2-4|.|TRBV7-9
TGTGCCAGCAGCCCCGGGACAGCCAAAAACATTCAGTACTTC
CASSPGTAKNIQYF
>many|TRBJ2-5|.|TRBV11-2
TGTGCCAGCAGCTTAGCCGAGGTGTTTCAAGAGACCCAGTACTTC
CASSLAEVFQETQYF
>many|TRBJ2-5|.|TRBV20-1
TGCAGTGCTCAGCAGGGGTGGTACCAAGAGACCCAGTACTTC
CSAQQGWYQETQYF
>few|TRBJ2-2|TRBD2|TRBV28
TGTGCCAGCAGAATAGCGGGAGGCACCGGGGAGCTGTTTTTT
CASRIAGGTGELFF
>many|TRBJ2-1|TRBD1|TRBV6-5
TGTGCCAGCAGTTACGGACAGGGCCGCAATGAGCAGTTCTTC
CASSYGQGRNEQFF
>.|TRBJ2-2|TRBD2|TRBV2
TGTGCCAGCGAGGGACTAGCGGGAAACACCGGGGAGCTGTTTTTT
CASEGLAGNTGELFF
>many|TRBJ2-1|.|TRBV11-2
TGTGCCAGCAGTTTGGGCCGGAATGAGCAGTTCTTC
CASSLGRNEQFF
>.|TRBJ1-6|.|TRBV9
TGTGCCAGCAGCGTAGAGGATAATTCACCCCTCCACTTT
CASSVEDNSPLHF
>many|TRBJ2-3|.|TRBV18
TGTGCCAGCTCACCATCGACCTTCACAGATACGCAGTATTTT
CASSPSTFTDTQYF
>.|TRBJ2-1|.|TRBV7-9
TGTGCCAGCAGCGTCAGATCTAATGAGCAGTTCTTC
CASSVRSNEQFF
>.|TRBJ1-4|TRBD1|TRBV9
TGTGCCAGCAGCGTAGGGTCAGGGGGTGAAAAACTGTTTTTT
CASSVGSGGEKLFF
>many|TRBJ2-3|TRBD2|TRBV20-1
TGCAGTGCTAGAGATACTAGCGGACACACAGATACGCAGTATTTT
CSARDTSGHTDTQYF
>many|TRBJ2-7|TRBD2|TRBV3-1
TGTGCCAGCAGTCCTTCTATAGCGGGAGGGAACTACGAGCAGTACTTC
CASSPSIAGGNYEQYF
>many|TRBJ2-5|TRBD2|TRBV2
TGTGCCAGCAGGGGTCCCGGGACTAGTTTGCAGACCCAGTACTTC
CASRGPGTSLQTQYF
>many|TRBJ2-1|TRBD2|TRBV7-9
TGTGCCAGCAGCTTATCTAGCGGACCCAATGAGCAGTTCTTC
CASSLSSGPNEQFF
>.|TRBJ2-6|TRBD1|TRBV5-6
TGTGCCAGCAGCCCCCAGGGGGCGCTTGGGGCCAACGTCCTGACTTTC
CASSPQGALGANVLTF
>many|TRBJ2-7|TRBD2|TRBV20-1
TGCAGTGCTAGAGAGATAGCGGGCCGTTTCTACGAGCAGTACTTC
CSAREIAGRFYEQYF
>many|TRBJ2-2|.|TRBV13
TGTGCCAGCAGCTTCGGCGGGGAGCTGTTTTTT
CASSFGGELFF
>few|TRBJ2-5|TRBD2|TRBV10-3
TGTGCCATCAGTGAAGTTGGGGCGGGAGCCTCGGGGACCCAGTACTTC
CAISEVGAGASGTQYF
>once|TRBJ2-3|TRBD1|TRBV4-1
TGCGCCAGCAGCCAGGAACACAGGGGGTCTACAGATACGCAGTATTTT
CASSQEHRGSTDTQYF
>many|TRBJ2-2|.|TRBV27
TGTGCCAGCAGTTTATACCCATTCGGCACCGGGGAGCTGTTTTTT
CASSLYPFGTGELFF
>.|TRBJ2-2|.|TRBV24-1
TGTGCCACCAGTGATTTGTACCAGGAGTCCGGGGAGCTGTTTTTT
CATSDLYQESGELFF
>.|TRBJ1-2|.|TRBV11-2
TGTGCCAGCAGCTTATTTGGGAACGACTATGGCTACACCTTC
CASSLFGNDYGYTF
>.|TRBJ2-1|TRBD2|TRBV19
TGTGCCAGTAGTATAGGAGGGACTAGTTACAATGAGCAGTTCTTC
CASSIGGTSYNEQFF
>many|TRBJ1-6|.|TRBV12-3/TRBV12-4
TGTGCCAGCAATTCCGGGGGAACCTATAATTCACCCCTCCACTTT
CASNSGGTYNSPLHF
>once|TRBJ2-1|TRBD2|TRBV28
TGTGCCAGCAGCCCCGGGACTAGCGGCTACCATGAGCAGTTCTTC
CASSPGTSGYHEQFF
>.|TRBJ1-5|.|TRBV20-1
TGCAGTGCTAGGTTACGCAGGGAGGGAATTAATCAGCCCCAGCATTTT
CSARLRREGINQPQHF